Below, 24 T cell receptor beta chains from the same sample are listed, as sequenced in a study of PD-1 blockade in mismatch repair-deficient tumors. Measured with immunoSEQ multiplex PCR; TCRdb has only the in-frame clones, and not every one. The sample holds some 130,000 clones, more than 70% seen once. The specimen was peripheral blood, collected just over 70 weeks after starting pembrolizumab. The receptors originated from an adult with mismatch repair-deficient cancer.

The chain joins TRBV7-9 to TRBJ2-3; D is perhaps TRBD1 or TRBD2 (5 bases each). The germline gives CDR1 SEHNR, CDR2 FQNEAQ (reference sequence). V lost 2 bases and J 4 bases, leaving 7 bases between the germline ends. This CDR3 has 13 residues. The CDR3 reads CASSLTGPDTQYF. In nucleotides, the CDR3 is TGTGCCAGCAGCTTAACGGGGCCAGATACGCAGTATTTT.

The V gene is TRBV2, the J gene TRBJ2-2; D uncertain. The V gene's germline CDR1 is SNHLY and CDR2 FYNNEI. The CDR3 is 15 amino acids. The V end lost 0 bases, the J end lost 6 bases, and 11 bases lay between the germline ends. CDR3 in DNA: TGTGCCAGCAGTGAAGCGCTTGCACTCCCCGGGGAGCTGTTTTTT. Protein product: CASSEALALPGELFF.

CDR3 residues: CAVERDITSTDTQYF. CDR3 in DNA: TGTGCCGTGGAAAGGGACATCACTAGCACAGATACGCAGTATTTT. The chain has TRBV5-4 and TRBJ2-3, with D possibly matching TRBD1 (6 bases). Between the trimmed V and J ends, which lost 10 bases and 0 bases, there was a span of 18 bases. The V gene's germline CDR1 is SGHNT and CDR2 YYREEE (reference sequence). The CDR3 runs to 15 residues.

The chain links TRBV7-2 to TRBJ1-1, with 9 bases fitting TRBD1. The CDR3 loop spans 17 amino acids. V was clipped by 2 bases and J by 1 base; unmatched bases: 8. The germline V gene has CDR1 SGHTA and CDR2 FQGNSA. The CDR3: CASSLRWTGVWNTEAFF. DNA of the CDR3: TGTGCCAGCAGCTTAAGATGGACAGGGGTTTGGAACACTGAAGCTTTCTTT.

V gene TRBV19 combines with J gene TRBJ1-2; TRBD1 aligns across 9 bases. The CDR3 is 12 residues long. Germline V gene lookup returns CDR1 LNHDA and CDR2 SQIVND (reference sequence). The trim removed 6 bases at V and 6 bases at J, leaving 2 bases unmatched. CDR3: CASRRTGDGYTF. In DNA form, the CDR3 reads TGTGCCAGTAGACGGACAGGGGATGGCTACACCTTC.

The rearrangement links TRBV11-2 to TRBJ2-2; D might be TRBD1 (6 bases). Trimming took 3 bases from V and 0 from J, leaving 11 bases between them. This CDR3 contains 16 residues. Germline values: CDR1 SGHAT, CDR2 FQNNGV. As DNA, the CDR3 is TGTGCCAGCAGCTTCTGGGGGACATCGAACACCGGGGAGCTGTTTTTT. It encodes CASSFWGTSNTGELFF.

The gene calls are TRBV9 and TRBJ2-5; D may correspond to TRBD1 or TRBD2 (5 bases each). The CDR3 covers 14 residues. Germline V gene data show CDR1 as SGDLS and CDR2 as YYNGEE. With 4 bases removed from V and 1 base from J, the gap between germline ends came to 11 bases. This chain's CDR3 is CASSTSGLQETQYF. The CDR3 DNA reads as TGTGCCAGCAGCACCTCGGGGCTCCAAGAGACCCAGTACTTC.

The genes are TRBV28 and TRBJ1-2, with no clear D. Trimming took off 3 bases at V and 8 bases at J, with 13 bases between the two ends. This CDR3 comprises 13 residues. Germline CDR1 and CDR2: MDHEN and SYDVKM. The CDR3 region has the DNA TGTGCCAGCAGTTTGCCGCCGAGAGCCGGCTACACCTTC. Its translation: CASSLPPRAGYTF.

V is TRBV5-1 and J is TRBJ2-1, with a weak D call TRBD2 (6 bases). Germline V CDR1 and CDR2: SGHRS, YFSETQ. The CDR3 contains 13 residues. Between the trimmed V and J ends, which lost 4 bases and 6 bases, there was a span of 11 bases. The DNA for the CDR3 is TGCGCCAGCAGCGGGGGGTCGGGCAATGAGCAGTTCTTC. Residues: CASSGGSGNEQFF. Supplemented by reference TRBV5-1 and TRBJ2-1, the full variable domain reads KAGVTQTPRYLIKTRGQQVTLSCSPISGHRSVSWYQQTPGQGLQFLFEYFSETQRNKGNFPGRFSGRQFSNSRSEMNVSTLELGDSALYLCASSGGSGNEQFFGPGTRLTVL.

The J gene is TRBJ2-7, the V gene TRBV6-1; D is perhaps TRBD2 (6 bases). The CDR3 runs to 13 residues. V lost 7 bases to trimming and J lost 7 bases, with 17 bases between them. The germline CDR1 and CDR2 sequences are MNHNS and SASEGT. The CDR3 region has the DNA TGTGCCAGCACCGAACGGCGGGGCTGGGAGCAGTACTTC. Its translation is CASTERRGWEQYF.

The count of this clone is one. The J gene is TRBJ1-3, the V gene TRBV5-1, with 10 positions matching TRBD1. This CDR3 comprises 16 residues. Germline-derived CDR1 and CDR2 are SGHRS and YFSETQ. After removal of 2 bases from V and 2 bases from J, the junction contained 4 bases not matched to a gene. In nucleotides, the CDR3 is TGCGCCAGCAGCTTTGGAGGGACAGGGGCTGGAAACACCATATATTTT. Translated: CASSFGGTGAGNTIYF.

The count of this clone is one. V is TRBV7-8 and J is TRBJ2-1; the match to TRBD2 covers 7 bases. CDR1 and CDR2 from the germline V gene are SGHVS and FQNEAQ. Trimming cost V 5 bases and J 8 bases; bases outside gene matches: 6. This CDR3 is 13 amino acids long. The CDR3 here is CASSARTRDEQFF. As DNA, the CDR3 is TGTGCCAGCAGCGCCCGGACTAGGGATGAGCAGTTCTTC.

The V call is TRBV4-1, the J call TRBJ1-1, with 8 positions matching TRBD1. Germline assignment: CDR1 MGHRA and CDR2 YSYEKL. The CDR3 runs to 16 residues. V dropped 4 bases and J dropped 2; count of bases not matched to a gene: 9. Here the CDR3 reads CASSRTTGADNTEAFF. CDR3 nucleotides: TGCGCCAGCAGCCGAACGACAGGGGCTGATAACACTGAAGCTTTCTTT.

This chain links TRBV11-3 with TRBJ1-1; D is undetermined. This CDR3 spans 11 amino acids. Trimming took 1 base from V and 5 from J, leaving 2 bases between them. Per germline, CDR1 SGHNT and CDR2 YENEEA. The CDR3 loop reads CASSLGTEAFF. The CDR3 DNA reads TGTGCCAGCAGCTTAGGTACTGAAGCTTTCTTT.

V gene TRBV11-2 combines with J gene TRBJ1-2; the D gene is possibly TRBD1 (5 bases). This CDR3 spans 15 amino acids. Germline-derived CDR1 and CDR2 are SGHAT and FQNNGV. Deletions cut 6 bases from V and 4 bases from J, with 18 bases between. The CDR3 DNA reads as TGTGCCAGCAGGGGGGTTGGAAAATCAGTCTATGGCTACACCTTC. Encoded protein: CASRGVGKSVYGYTF.

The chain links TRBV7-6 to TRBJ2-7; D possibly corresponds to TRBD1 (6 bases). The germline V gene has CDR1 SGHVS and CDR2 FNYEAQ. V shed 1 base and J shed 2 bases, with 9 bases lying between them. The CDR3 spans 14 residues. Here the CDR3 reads CASSLGAGAYEQYF. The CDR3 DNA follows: TGTGCCAGCAGCTTAGGAGCAGGGGCCTACGAGCAGTACTTC.

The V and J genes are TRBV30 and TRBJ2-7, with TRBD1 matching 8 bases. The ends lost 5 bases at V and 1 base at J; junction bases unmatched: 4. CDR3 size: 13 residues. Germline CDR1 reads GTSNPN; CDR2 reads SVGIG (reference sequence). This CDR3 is CAWGGQGSYEQYF. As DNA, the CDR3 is TGTGCCTGGGGCGGACAGGGATCCTACGAGCAGTACTTC.

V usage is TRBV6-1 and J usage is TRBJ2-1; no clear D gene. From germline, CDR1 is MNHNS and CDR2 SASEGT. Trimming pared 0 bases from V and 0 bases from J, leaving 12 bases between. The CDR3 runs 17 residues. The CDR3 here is CASSEADESFSYNEQFF. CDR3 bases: TGTGCCAGCAGTGAAGCGGACGAGAGCTTCTCCTACAATGAGCAGTTCTTC.

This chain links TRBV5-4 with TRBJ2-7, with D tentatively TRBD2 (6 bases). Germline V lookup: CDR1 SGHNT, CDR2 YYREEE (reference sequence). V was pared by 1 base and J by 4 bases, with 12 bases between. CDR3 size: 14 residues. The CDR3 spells CASSLTSFIYEQYF. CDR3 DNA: TGTGCCAGCAGCTTGACTAGCTTTATTTACGAGCAGTACTTC.

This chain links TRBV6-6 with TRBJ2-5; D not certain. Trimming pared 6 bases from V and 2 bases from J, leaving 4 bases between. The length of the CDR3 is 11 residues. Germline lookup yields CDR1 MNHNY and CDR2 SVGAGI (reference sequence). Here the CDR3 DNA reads TGTGCCAGCAGCACACAAGAGACCCAGTACTTC. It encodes CASSTQETQYF.

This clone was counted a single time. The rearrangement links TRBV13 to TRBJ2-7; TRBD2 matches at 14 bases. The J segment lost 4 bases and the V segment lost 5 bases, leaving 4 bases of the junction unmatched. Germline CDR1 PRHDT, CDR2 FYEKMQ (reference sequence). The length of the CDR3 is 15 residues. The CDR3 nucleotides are TGTGCCAGCAGCGGCGGGACTAGCGGGAGTTACGAGCAGTACTTC. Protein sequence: CASSGGTSGSYEQYF.

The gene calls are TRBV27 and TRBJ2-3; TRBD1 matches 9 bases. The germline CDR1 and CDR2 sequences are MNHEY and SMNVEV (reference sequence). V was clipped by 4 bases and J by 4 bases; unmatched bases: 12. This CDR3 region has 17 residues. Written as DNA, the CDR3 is TGTGCCAGCAGTTCCCTCCGACAGGGGGGAAACGCAGATACGCAGTATTTT. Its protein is CASSSLRQGGNADTQYF.

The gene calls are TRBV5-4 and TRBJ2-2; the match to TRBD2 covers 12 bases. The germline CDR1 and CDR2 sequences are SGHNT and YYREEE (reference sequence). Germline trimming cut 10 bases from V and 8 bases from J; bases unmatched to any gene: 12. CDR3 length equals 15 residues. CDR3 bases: TGTGCCTTCTCGACTAGCGGGAGACTTGGTGGGGAGCTGTTTTTT. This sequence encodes CAFSTSGRLGGELFF.

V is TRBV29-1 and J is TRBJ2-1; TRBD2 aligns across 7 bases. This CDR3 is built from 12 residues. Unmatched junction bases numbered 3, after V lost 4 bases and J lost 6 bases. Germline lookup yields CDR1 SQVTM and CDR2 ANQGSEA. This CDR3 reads CSVVGGSNEQFF. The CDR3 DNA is TGCAGCGTTGTCGGCGGGAGCAATGAGCAGTTCTTC.